This T cell receptor (beta chain) derives from a study of PD-1 blockade in mismatch repair-deficient tumors. The wider study: All were previously treated, progressing patients with about twelve mismatch repair-deficient cancer types. Study-level findings and limits: After pembrolizumab, tumor-resident clones rose rapidly, then generally contracted before radiologic responses.

Every patient had mismatch repair deficiency by PCR or immunohistochemistry. The TCR-sequenced patients were a few responders to pembrolizumab. Concerning this clone itself: Its cognate antigen is unknown.

The protocol was immunoSEQ multiplex PCR, while the TCRdb copy is restricted to in-frame clones and leaves out a portion. The sample has roughly 79,000 clones; about four fifths are singletons. This sample comprised peripheral blood, obtained 44 weeks after starting pembrolizumab. The source is an adult with mismatch repair-deficient cancer.

The CDR3 loop is CASSAGMNTEAFF. CDR3 sequence (DNA): TGCGCCAGCAGCGCGGGGATGAACACTGAAGCTTTCTTT. The chain recombines TRBV5-1 with TRBJ1-1; D ambiguous. V lost 4 bases and J 0 bases, leaving 7 bases between the germline ends. Germline loops: CDR1 SGHRS, CDR2 YFSETQ. The CDR3 covers 13 residues.